This T cell receptor beta chain stems from a study of early T cells in non-severe SARS-CoV-2 infection. Study-level information: Whole-blood bulk RNA, unsorted, was sequenced, and chains were unpaired.

This clonotype was detected only a few times. V lost 0 bases and J 8 bases, leaving 10 bases between the germline ends. The germline gives CDR1 SQVTM, CDR2 ANQGSEA. The CDR3 contains 12 residues. Each CDR3 protein is one row after TCRdb ran MiXCR on the 5' RACE reads. The table has approximately 83,000 distinct CDR3 sequences, around an eighth seen once. The chain joins TRBV29-1 to TRBJ1-2; D is undetermined. Material: whole blood. This TCR came from an adult who was a healthcare worker with PCR-confirmed SARS-CoV-2 infection or an uninfected control (not recorded which). CDR3 amino acids: CSVEDRPSGYTF. Here the CDR3 DNA reads TGCAGCGTTGAAGATCGCCCCTCGGGCTACACCTTC.